The source of this T cell receptor (beta chain) is a study of cytomegalovirus exposure and HLA in healthy donors. The PCR ran on 60 Vbeta and 13 Jbeta primers. This table comes from immunoSEQ multiplex PCR, and its TCRdb copy is limited to in-frame clones, with some not included. The top ten clones hold 1.5% to 2% of a sample with some 200,000 clones, about four fifths of them seen once. The CDR3 is 13 amino acids. V gave up 3 bases and J gave up 2 bases; unmatched junction bases: 1. CDR1 is KGHSH and CDR2 is LQKENI in the germline V gene. The origin of this receptor is a woman younger than 35 in good health and CMV-seronegative. The chain links TRBV18 to TRBJ2-7; 7 nucleotides line up with TRBD1. The sample comprised PBMCs. CDR3 amino acids: CASSPGTAYEQYF. CDR3 nucleotides: TGTGCCAGCTCACCCGGGACAGCCTACGAGCAGTACTTC.